This T cell receptor beta chain comes out of a study of blood T cell repertoires in COVID-19. Sequenced by immunoSEQ multiplex PCR; TCRdb stores in-frame clones only, minus some. The sample records some 150,000 clones, more than 75% being singletons. Per the germline V gene, CDR1 is KGHSH and CDR2 is LQKENI. This CDR3 has 13 residues. V lost 5 bases to trimming and J lost 7 bases, with 14 bases between them. The receptor's source is a man in his 70s with acute or convalescent COVID-19. The sample was peripheral blood. The chain uses TRBV18 and TRBJ1-1; possibly TRBD1 for D (6 bases). CDR3 in amino acids: CASSTDYRDEAFF. Written as DNA, the CDR3 is TGTGCCAGCTCAACCGACTACAGGGATGAAGCTTTCTTT. The whole variable domain, filled in from reference TRBV18 and TRBJ1-1, reads NAGVMQNPRHLVRRRGQEARLRCSPMKGHSHVYWYRQLPEEGLKFMVYLQKENIIDESGMPKERFSAEFPKEGPSILRIQQVVRGDSAAYFCASSTDYRDEAFFGQGTRLTVV.